This T cell receptor beta chain was identified in a study of long-term antiretroviral therapy in people with HIV (dated by TCRdb to 2021 to 2024). At the level of the whole study: Collection of the earliest samples took place about a decade ahead of the 2015 WHO recommendation for immediate ART, at a time when ART was typically delayed until CD4 counts fell. A retrospective serial study tested whether ART initiation and durable HIV suppression were associated with changes in peripheral blood TRB repertoire composition and diversity. No cross-contamination during QIAcube processing was seen in test extractions of a monoclonal T-cell line run alongside 30 or so polyclonal samples. The cohort contributed fewer than 200 cryopreserved PBMC samples from around 30 adults with confirmed HIV infection, collected serially over a mean of around six years (range 1-12). About 35% of the 30 participants with HIV were female.

The immunoSEQ hsTCRB v3.0 assay was used at survey level resolution to sequence the TRB variable region. A depth of 40,000-50,000 T-cell genomes per sample was targeted for TRB sequencing. Pooled TRB libraries were sequenced on an Illumina MiSeq with a v3 150-cycle kit. On the study's bioinformatics: Repertoire analysis was performed in R inside a reproducible Nextflow workflow that covered QC, data transformation and analysis. LymphoSeq2, an R package for exploring AIRR-Seq data, was used to implement the custom analyses. A handful of samples that produced fewer than 5000 total TRB sequences were removed, so approximately 170 HIV repertoires were analyzed. Among the 188 retained HIV repertoires, about 57 were collected before ART initiation and roughly 130 were collected after ART initiation. Repertoires were downsampled to 5000 TRB nucleotide sequences, and summary statistics were averaged over 100 downsampling iterations. TRB sequences were retained for analysis only if CDR3 regions of at least seven amino acids were present. Two measures captured diversity: a Shannon entropy-derived clonality score and the Gini coefficient. In the repertoire networks, any two of the top 5000 CDR3 amino acid sequences were connected whenever the two sequences differed by an edit distance of one. For TRB CDR3 amino acid sequences, antigen specificity groups and MHC restriction were predicted with GLIPH2. To flag known CMV, EBV, HIV or tissue antigen associations, CDR3 amino acid sequences were matched against VDJdb and McPAS-TCR. Pre-ART, post-ART and control groups were compared with Wilcoxon signed-rank tests and Holm-Bonferroni correction. TCRdb mirrors the immuneACCESS table, restricted to in-frame sequences. Some clones are absent from its copies; in checked studies, under half trace to an unresolved V gene, and the reason for the others is unknown. V and J calls plus clone size are reproduced from that table; the DNA served to infer D and trimming. For this sample there are roughly 20,000 clones; roughly 80% appear just once. The top ten hold more than 10% of the sample.

CDR1 and CDR2, per the germline V gene, are SGHDN and FVKESK. The cysteine opens and the phenylalanine closes a CDR3 of 17 amino acids. Left in the record is the CDR3 DNA by itself, 51 bases read in frame from the first base. Ends trimmed: V by 3 bases, J by 1 base; bases unmatched to a gene: 8. Inclusion was restricted to participants for whom at least one PBMC sample before ART initiation and at least two post-ART samples were available. Treatment was received in the United States of America by all participants with HIV. Cryopreserved samples of about 1-10 million PBMC were thawed and washed before DNA extraction. At the time of the earliest PBMC sample, participants with HIV were aged between 23 and 54 years. Each participant contributed PBMC samples from 1-4 timepoints before ART initiation and 2-8 timepoints after ART initiation, with a median of 7 samples. Serial HIV viral load, CD4+ T-cell count, ART history and demographic data were obtained for every participant. Genomic DNA was extracted from unsorted PBMC with a Qiagen kit on a QIAcube, processed in batches of 12 samples.

What the study reported, not specific to this receptor: At every time point, the repertoire was dominated by expanded TRB clones first identified before ART initiation, although this dominance fluctuated and, in many PLHIV, declined after ART. No data were available on ART adherence, viral resistance or therapy changes, limiting inferences about post-ART repertoire changes. Because pre-ART samples had limited cell numbers, unsorted PBMC were profiled rather than sorted CD4+ and CD8+ T cells. The samples were dated from about 2003 to 2018, and the ART regimens that were used may be less effective than current ART regimens. ART initiation was associated with a significant increase in TRB diversity, but diversity stayed significantly below transplant donor controls even after long-term ART. CDR3 length ranges in HIV repertoires were narrower than in controls, and network structure suggested an antigen-experienced repertoire with only a slight naive shift after ART. Since PBMC availability was limited, sequencing covered only the TCR beta chain, with no alpha chain pairing.

As concerns this clone: Its antigen remains undetermined. The record has no base qualities; no much larger clone is one base away.

Sequenced material: unsorted PBMCs, taken 2.3 years after starting antiretroviral therapy. This chain joins TRBV14 to TRBJ1-1; a stretch of 10 junction bases matches TRBD1. The clonotype originates from a woman between 40 and 50 years old with HIV. CDR3 reads: CASSQLVRDRGNTEAFF. The sequenced DNA is TGTGCCAGCAGCCAGCTAGTCCGGGACAGGGGGAACACTGAAGCTTTCTTT.